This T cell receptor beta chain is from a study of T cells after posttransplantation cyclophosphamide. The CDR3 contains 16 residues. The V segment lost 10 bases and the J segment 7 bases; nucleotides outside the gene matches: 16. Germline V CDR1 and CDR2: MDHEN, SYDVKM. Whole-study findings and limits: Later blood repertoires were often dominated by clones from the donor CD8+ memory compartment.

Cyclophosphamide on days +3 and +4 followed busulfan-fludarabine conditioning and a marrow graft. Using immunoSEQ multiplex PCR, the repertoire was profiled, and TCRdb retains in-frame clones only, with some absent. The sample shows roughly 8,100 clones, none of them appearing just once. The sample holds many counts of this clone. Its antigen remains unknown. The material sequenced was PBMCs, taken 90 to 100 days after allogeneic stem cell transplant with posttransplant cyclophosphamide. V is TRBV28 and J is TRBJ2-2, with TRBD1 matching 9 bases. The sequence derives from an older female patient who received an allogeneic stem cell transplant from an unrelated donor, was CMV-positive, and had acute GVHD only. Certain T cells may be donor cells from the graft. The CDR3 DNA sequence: TGTGCCACCCACCGGGACAGGGATGGCTCGGGCGGGGAGCTGTTTTTT. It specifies CATHRDRDGSGGELFF.